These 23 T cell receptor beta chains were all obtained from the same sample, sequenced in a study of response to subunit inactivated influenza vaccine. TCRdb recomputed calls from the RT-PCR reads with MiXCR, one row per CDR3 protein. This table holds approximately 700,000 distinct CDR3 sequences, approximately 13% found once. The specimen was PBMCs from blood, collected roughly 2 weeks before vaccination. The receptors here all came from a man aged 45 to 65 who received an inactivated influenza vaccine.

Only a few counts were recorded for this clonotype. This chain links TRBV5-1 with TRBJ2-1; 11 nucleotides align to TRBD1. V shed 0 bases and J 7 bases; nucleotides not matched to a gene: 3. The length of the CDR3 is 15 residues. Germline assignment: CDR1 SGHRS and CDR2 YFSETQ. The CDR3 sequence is CASSLGTGGINEQFF. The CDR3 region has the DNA TGCGCCAGCAGCTTGGGGACAGGGGGCATAAATGAGCAGTTCTTC.

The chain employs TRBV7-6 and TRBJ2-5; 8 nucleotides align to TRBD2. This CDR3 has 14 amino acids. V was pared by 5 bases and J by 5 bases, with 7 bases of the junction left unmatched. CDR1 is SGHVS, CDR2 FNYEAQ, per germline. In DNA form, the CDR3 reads TGTGCCAGCAGCGCGAGCGGGAGTTATGAGACCCAGTACTTC. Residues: CASSASGSYETQYF. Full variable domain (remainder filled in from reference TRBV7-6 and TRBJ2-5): GAGVSQSPRYKVTKRGQDVALRCDPISGHVSLYWYRQALGQGPEFLTYFNYEAQQDKSGLPNDRFSAERPEGSISTLTIQRTEQRDSAMYRCASSASGSYETQYFGPGTRLLVL.

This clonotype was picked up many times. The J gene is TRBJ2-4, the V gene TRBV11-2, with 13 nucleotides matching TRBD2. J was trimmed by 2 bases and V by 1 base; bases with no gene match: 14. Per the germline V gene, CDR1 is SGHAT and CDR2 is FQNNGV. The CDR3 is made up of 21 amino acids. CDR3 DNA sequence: TGTGCCAGCAGCTTAGTCCCTGGACTAGCGGGGGCCCTTAGGCCCAAAAACATTCAGTACTTC. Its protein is CASSLVPGLAGALRPKNIQYF.

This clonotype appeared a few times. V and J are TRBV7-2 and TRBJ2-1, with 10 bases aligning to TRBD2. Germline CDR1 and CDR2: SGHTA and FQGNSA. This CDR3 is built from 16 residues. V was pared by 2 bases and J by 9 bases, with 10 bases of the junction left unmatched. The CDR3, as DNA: TGTGCCAGCAGCTTAAGGGCTAGCGGGAGTAGGGCTGAGCAGTTCTTC. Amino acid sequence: CASSLRASGSRAEQFF. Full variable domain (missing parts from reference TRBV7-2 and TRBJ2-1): GAGVSQSPSNKVTEKGKDVELRCDPISGHTALYWYRQSLGQGLEFLIYFQGNSAPDKSGLPSDRFSAERTGGSVSTLTIQRTQQEDSAVYLCASSLRASGSRAEQFFGPGTRLTVL.

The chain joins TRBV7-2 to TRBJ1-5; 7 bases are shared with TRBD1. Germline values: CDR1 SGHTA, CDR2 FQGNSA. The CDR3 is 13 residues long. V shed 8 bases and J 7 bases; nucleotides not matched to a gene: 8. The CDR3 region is CASGRQGYQPQHF. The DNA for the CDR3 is TGTGCCAGCGGTAGACAGGGTTACCAGCCCCAGCATTTT.

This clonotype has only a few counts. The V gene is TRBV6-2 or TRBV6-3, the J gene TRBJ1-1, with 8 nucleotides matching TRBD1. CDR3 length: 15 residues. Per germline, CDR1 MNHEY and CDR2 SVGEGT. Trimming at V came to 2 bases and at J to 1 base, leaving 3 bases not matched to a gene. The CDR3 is CASSYPGTGNTEAFF. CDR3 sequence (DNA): TGTGCCAGCAGTTACCCTGGGACAGGGAACACTGAAGCTTTCTTT.

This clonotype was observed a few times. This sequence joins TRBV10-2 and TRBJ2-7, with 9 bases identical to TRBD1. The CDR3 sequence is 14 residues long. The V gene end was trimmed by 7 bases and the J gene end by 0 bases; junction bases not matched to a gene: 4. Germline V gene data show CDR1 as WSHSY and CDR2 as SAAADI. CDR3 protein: CASKGQGNSYEQYF. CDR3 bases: TGCGCCAGCAAGGGACAGGGAAACTCCTACGAGCAGTACTTC.

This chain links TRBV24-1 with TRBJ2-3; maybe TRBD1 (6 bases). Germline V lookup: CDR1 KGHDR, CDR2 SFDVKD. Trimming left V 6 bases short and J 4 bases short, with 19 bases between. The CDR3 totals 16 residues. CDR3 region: CATSSTGDEAPDTQYF. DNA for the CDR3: TGTGCCACCAGTTCGACAGGCGACGAGGCCCCAGATACGCAGTATTTT.

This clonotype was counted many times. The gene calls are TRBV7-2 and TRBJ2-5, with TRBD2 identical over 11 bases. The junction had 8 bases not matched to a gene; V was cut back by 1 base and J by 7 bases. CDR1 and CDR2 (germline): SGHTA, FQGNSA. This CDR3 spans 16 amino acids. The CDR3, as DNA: TGTGCCAGCAGCTTAGACCATAGCGGGAGGGCCGGGACCCAGTACTTC. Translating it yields CASSLDHSGRAGTQYF.

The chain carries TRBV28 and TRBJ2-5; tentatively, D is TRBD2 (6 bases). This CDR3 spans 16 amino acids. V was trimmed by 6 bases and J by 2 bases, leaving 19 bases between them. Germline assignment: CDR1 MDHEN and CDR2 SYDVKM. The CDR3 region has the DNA TGTGCCAGCAGCCCAAATAGCGGAAGGCTACAAGAGACCCAGTACTTC. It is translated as CASSPNSGRLQETQYF.

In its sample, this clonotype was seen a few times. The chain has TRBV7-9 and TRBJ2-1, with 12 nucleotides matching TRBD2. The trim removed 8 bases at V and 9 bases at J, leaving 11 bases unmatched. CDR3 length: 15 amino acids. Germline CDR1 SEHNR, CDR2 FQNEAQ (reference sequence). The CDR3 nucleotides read TGTGCCAGCCCCCCCCGGACTAGCGGGAATAGTGAGCAGTTCTTC. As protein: CASPPRTSGNSEQFF.

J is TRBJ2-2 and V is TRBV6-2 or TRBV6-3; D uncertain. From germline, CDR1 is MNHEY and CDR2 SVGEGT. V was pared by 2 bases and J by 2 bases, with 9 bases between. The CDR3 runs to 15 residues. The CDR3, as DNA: TGTGCCAGCAGTTACGTGGAGATAAACACCGGGGAGCTGTTTTTT. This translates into CASSYVEINTGELFF.

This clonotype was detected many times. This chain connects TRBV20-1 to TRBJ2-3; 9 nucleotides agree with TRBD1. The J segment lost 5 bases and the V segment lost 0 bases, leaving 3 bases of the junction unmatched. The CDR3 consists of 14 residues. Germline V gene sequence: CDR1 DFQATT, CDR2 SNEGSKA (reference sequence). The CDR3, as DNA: TGCAGTGCTAGAGATACAGGGGGCCAAGATACGCAGTATTTT. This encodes CSARDTGGQDTQYF.

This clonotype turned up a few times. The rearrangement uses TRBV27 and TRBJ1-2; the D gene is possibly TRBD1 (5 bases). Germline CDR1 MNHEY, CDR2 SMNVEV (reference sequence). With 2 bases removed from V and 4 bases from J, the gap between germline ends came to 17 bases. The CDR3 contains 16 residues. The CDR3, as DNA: TGTGCCAGCAGTTTAGGGGCCGGGCAGGGAATCTATGGCTACACCTTC. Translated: CASSLGAGQGIYGYTF.

CDR3 sequence reads: CASTNIRGSYGYTF. Written as DNA, the CDR3 is TGTGCCAGCACCAACATACGAGGCAGCTATGGCTACACCTTC. The chain links TRBV11-2 to TRBJ1-2; D not resolved. The CDR3 contains 14 residues. Trimming removed 7 bases at V and 4 bases at J, with 16 bases between. CDR1 SGHAT and CDR2 FQNNGV come from the germline V gene. The variable domain in full, with the rest retrieved from reference TRBV11-2 and TRBJ1-2, is EAGVAQSPRYKIIEKRQSVAFWCNPISGHATLYWYQQILGQGPKLLIQFQNNGVVDDSQLPKDRFSAERLKGVDSTLKIQPAKLEDSAVYLCASTNIRGSYGYTFGSGTRLTVV.

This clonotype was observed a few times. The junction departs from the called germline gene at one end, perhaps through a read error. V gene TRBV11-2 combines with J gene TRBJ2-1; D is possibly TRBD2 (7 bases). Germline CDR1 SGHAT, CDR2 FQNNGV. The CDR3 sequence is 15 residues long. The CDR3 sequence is CASSLEEGGNNEQFF. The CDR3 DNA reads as TGTGCCAGCAGCCTAGAGGAGGGGGGGAACAATGAGCAGTTCTTC.

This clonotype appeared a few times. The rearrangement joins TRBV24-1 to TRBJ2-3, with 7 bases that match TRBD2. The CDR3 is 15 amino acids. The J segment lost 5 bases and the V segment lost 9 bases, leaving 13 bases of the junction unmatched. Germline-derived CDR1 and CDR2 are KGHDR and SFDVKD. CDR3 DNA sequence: TGTGCCACCTCTAACGCGGGAGTTGGGGAAGATACGCAGTATTTT. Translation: CATSNAGVGEDTQYF.

This chain's CDR3 is CSVVSSMGVFF. For the CDR3, the DNA is TGCAGCGTTGTTAGTAGCATGGGAGTGTTCTTC. The J gene is TRBJ2-1, the V gene TRBV29-1; weak D call: TRBD2 (5 bases). CDR1 is SQVTM and CDR2 is ANQGSEA in the germline V gene. Between the trimmed V and J ends, which lost 4 bases and 15 bases, there was a span of 16 bases. CDR3 length equals 11 residues.

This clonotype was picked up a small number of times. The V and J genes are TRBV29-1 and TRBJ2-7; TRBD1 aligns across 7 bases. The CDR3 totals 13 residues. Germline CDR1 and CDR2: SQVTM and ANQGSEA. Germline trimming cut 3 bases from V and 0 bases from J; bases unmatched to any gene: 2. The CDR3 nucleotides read TGCAGCGTTGATACAGGGGTCTCCTACGAGCAGTACTTC. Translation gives CSVDTGVSYEQYF.

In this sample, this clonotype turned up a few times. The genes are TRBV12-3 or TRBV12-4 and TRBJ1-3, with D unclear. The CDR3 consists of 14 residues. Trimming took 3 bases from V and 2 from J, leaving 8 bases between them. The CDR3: CASSFWAAGNTIYF. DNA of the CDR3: TGTGCCAGCAGTTTTTGGGCAGCTGGAAACACCATATATTTT.

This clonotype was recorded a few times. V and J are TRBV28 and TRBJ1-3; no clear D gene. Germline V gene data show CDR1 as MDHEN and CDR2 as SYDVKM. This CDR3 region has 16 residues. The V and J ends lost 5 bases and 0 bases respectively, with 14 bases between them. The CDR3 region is CASSLYWTDSGNTIYF. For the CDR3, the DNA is TGTGCCAGCAGTCTATACTGGACGGACTCTGGAAACACCATATATTTT.

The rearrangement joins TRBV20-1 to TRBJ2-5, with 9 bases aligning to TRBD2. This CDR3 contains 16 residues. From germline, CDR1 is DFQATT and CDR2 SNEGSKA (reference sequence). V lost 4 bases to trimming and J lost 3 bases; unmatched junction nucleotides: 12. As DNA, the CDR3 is TGCAGTGCTAACCCCTTCCAGCGGGGGGTAAAAGAGACCCAGTACTTC. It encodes CSANPFQRGVKETQYF.

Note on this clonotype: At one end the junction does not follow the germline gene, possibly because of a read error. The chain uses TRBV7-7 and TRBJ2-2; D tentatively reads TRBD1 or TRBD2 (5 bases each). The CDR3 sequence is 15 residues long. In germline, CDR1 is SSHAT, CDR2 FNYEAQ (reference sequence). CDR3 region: CASSPRDAPSGELFF. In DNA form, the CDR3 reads TGTGCTAGCAGCCCCCGGGACGCCCCGTCCGGGGAGCTGTTTTTT.